This T cell receptor (beta chain) is from a study of beta chain features in type 1 diabetes. Study findings and constraints: TCRB CDR3s were moderately but significantly shorter in Type 1 diabetes patients in all four CD4+ subsets. Although PCR might favor shorter templates, it would do so equally in patients and controls.

This clone was seen more than once but under ten times. Its antigen is currently unknown. Only one heparinised blood draw was taken per donor, and its volume averaged about 120 mL. Investigators reverse transcribed all isolated RNA, so they sequenced expressed TCRB transcripts. TCRdb keeps only in-frame clones here, not all; method: immunoSEQ multiplex PCR. Among about 260,000 clones listed, around 25% were seen once. Germline V CDR1 and CDR2: KGHSH, LQKENI. Trimming stripped 1 base from V and 5 bases from J, with 12 bases between. The CDR3 is made up of 14 amino acids. The rearrangement joins TRBV18 to TRBJ2-7; a possible D gene is TRBD1 (5 bases). The sequenced sample consisted of naive CD4+ T cells from blood. The sequence was collected from a woman aged 25 to 39 with type 1 diabetes. CDR3 sequence reads: CASSPRQGMDEQYF. The DNA for the CDR3 is TGTGCCAGCTCACCACGTCAGGGCATGGACGAGCAGTACTTC. Full variable domain (rest looked up from reference TRBV18 and TRBJ2-7): NAGVMQNPRHLVRRRGQEARLRCSPMKGHSHVYWYRQLPEEGLKFMVYLQKENIIDESGMPKERFSAEFPKEGPSILRIQQVVRGDSAAYFCASSPRQGMDEQYFGPGTRLTVT.